What follows are 20 T cell receptor beta chains derived from one specimen sequenced in a study of blood T cell repertoires in COVID-19. TCRdb's table, derived via immunoSEQ multiplex PCR, lists solely in-frame clones and lacks some. This table holds fewer than 200,000 clones, about 84% found once. The specimen sequenced was PBMCs or T cells enriched from blood (not recorded which). The receptor source for this set is a middle-aged man who had recovered from COVID-19.

The CDR3 spells CASSFGGEETQYF. The DNA of the CDR3 is TGCGCCAGCAGCTTTGGGGGGGAAGAGACCCAGTACTTC. The chain has TRBV5-1 and TRBJ2-5; 7 positions match TRBD2. The CDR3 runs 13 residues. Unmatched junction bases numbered 1, after V lost 2 bases and J lost 3 bases. CDR1 and CDR2 from the germline V gene are SGHRS and YFSETQ.

The chain is built from TRBV11-2 and TRBJ2-7; weak D call: TRBD1 (6 bases). CDR3 size: 15 residues. CDR1 and CDR2 from the germline V gene are SGHAT and FQNNGV. V was shortened by 4 bases and J by 5 bases, with 18 bases between the two germline ends. For the CDR3, the DNA is TGTGCCAGCAGCTACTCAGACAGGCCGATCCACGAGCAGTACTTC. Protein product: CASSYSDRPIHEQYF.

This clone was found many times. The gene calls are TRBV14 and TRBJ1-2; D is perhaps TRBD1 (5 bases). CDR1 is SGHDN, CDR2 FVKESK, per germline. Between the trimmed V and J ends, which lost 1 base and 3 bases, there was a span of 9 bases. The CDR3 covers 14 residues. The DNA for the CDR3 is TGTGCCAGCAGCCAAGTTGGGGACTACTATGGCTACACCTTC. Amino acids: CASSQVGDYYGYTF.

J is TRBJ1-1 and V is TRBV5-8; D is possibly TRBD1 (6 bases). CDR1 is SGHTS, CDR2 YDEGEE, per germline. The length of the CDR3 is 13 residues. Between the trimmed V and J ends, which lost 2 bases and 14 bases, there was a span of 19 bases. The DNA of the CDR3 is TGTGCCAGCAGCTTTACCTACAGGGATTCGATCTTCTTT. This codes for CASSFTYRDSIFF.

The chain employs TRBV28 and TRBJ2-1, with TRBD2 identical over 7 bases. J lost 0 bases, V lost 3 bases, and 5 bases had no gene match. Germline V gives CDR1 MDHEN, CDR2 SYDVKM. This CDR3 region has 16 residues. The CDR3 DNA reads as TGTGCCAGCAGTTTTCGGCGGGGGAGCTCCTACAATGAGCAGTTCTTC. Translating it yields CASSFRRGSSYNEQFF.

Written as DNA, the CDR3 is TGTGCCACCAGCAGGGAAACCGGGGGACTTCTACGAAGTCAGCAGTACTTC. Translated, it gives CATSRETGGLLRSQQYF. The J gene is TRBJ2-7, the V gene TRBV15, with a tentative D call TRBD2 (6 bases). The germline V gene has CDR1 LNHNV and CDR2 YYDKDF (reference sequence). Trimming removed 3 bases from V and 8 bases from J, with 26 bases in between. This CDR3 contains 17 residues.

V is TRBV6-1 and J is TRBJ2-1; 8 nucleotides agree with TRBD2. The CDR3 runs to 18 residues. The germline CDR1 and CDR2 sequences are MNHNS and SASEGT. J was trimmed by 2 bases and V by 2 bases; bases with no gene match: 11. CDR3 residues: CASSERAFGRGPYNEQFF. The CDR3 DNA follows: TGTGCCAGCAGTGAAAGGGCCTTCGGGAGGGGCCCCTACAATGAGCAGTTCTTC.

V and J are TRBV5-6 and TRBJ1-2; the D is unclear. CDR3 size: 14 residues. The ends were cut back, 4 bases at V and 8 bases at J, with 18 bases in the middle. The V gene's germline CDR1 is SGHDT and CDR2 YYEEEE. This chain's CDR3 is CASSLRDAVGGYTF. The DNA of the CDR3 is TGTGCCAGCAGCCTCCGGGATGCAGTGGGGGGCTACACCTTC.

The chain recombines TRBV11-1 with TRBJ2-7; 9 bases align to TRBD2. The germline V gene encodes CDR1 SGHAT and CDR2 FQDESV (reference sequence). With V trimmed by 5 bases and J by 2 bases, 7 bases remained unmatched. The CDR3 extends over 15 amino acids. The CDR3 sequence: CASSARTSAPYEQYF. The CDR3, as DNA: TGTGCCAGCAGCGCCCGGACTAGCGCCCCCTACGAGCAGTACTTC.

This rearrangement joins TRBV11-2 to TRBJ1-5, with D uncertain. Trimming removed 4 bases from V and 1 base from J, with 11 bases in between. CDR3 length: 15 amino acids. Germline V gene sequence: CDR1 SGHAT, CDR2 FQNNGV. The chain's CDR3 is CASSSITGSNQPQHF. The CDR3 region has the DNA TGTGCCAGCAGCTCCATCACGGGGAGCAATCAGCCCCAGCATTTT.

V usage is TRBV4-3 and J usage is TRBJ1-6, with a possible D match to TRBD1 (6 bases). The germline V gene encodes CDR1 LGHNA and CDR2 YSLEER. This CDR3 spans 16 amino acids. V was clipped by 1 base and J by 7 bases, with 14 bases between them. The CDR3 DNA reads TGCGCCAGCAGCCAAGGGTCCGGGGGGCAAAATTCACCCCTCCACTTT. Amino acid sequence: CASSQGSGGQNSPLHF.

The rearrangement uses TRBV6-4 and TRBJ2-1; a possible D gene is TRBD1 (5 bases). V lost 6 bases, J lost 6 bases, and 18 bases lay in between. This CDR3 has 15 amino acids. The germline CDR1 and CDR2 sequences are MRHNA and SNTAGT. The DNA of the CDR3 is TGTGCCAGCAGGCCGGGCAGGGCCCCCGGCAATGAGCAGTTCTTC. Its protein is CASRPGRAPGNEQFF.

This clone was seen only once. The chain employs TRBV10-3 and TRBJ2-3; TRBD2 agrees at 8 bases. CDR3 length equals 14 residues. The germline gives CDR1 ENHRY, CDR2 SYGVKD. Trimming removed 7 bases from V and 3 bases from J; junction bases left unmatched: 6. The CDR3 region has the DNA TGTGCCATCAAAGGCGGGGGGACGACAGATACGCAGTATTTT. It is translated as CAIKGGGTTDTQYF.

The chain joins TRBV29-1 to TRBJ2-7; TRBD2 agrees at 7 bases. The CDR3 contains 13 residues. V shed 4 bases, J shed 2 bases, and the junction held 5 bases outside the gene matches. The germline CDR1 and CDR2 sequences are SQVTM and ANQGSEA. The CDR3 DNA sequence: TGCAGCGTTGTCCTTGGGGGGGCCTACGAGCAGTACTTC. Translation gives CSVVLGGAYEQYF.

The CDR3 DNA reads TGTGCCAGCAGCCAGTGGCGGGGGGAGGCAGATACGCAGTATTTT. Translation: CASSQWRGEADTQYF. The chain combines TRBV3-1 (or the pseudogene TRBV3-2) with TRBJ2-3, with 8 bases fitting TRBD2. Germline trimming cut 3 bases from V and 4 bases from J; bases unmatched to any gene: 6. Germline CDR1 reads LGHDT; CDR2 reads YNNKEL (reference sequence). This CDR3 region has 15 residues.

This clone has only a few counts. The chain links TRBV12-5 to TRBJ1-5; D remains unclear. CDR1 is LGHNT and CDR2 is FRNRAP in the germline V gene. The ends were cut back, 7 bases at V and 4 bases at J, with 11 bases in the middle. This CDR3 region has 13 residues. The CDR3 DNA sequence: TGTGCTAGTGCTCCTAACCGGAATCAGCCCCAGCATTTT. This gives the protein CASAPNRNQPQHF.

The chain employs TRBV4-2 and TRBJ1-1; perhaps TRBD1 as D (6 bases). The CDR3 runs to 17 residues. Germline CDR1 and CDR2: LGHNA and YNFKEQ. The ends were cut back, 0 bases at V and 5 bases at J, with 19 bases in the middle. The DNA for the CDR3 is TGTGCCAGCAGCCAAGATCCACGGGGGGCGCGTGGGACTGAAGCTTTCTTT. It codes for CASSQDPRGARGTEAFF.

This clone occurred once. V usage is TRBV10-1 and J usage is TRBJ2-3; TRBD2 aligns across 12 bases. This CDR3 has 16 residues. The J segment lost 2 bases and the V segment lost 4 bases, leaving 4 bases of the junction unmatched. Germline assignment: CDR1 WNHNN and CDR2 SYGVQD (reference sequence). In nucleotides, the CDR3 is TGCGCCAGCAGTGGACTAGCGGGGGCGATCACAGATACGCAGTATTTT. Translation gives CASSGLAGAITDTQYF.

V and J are TRBV4-1 and TRBJ1-2; 7 bases fit TRBD1. From germline, CDR1 is MGHRA and CDR2 YSYEKL. The CDR3 is made up of 14 amino acids. V lost 2 bases and J lost 5; bases outside the gene matches: 5. CDR3 sequence reads: CASSQRQGDYGYTF. In DNA form, the CDR3 reads TGCGCCAGCAGCCAACGACAGGGAGATTATGGCTACACCTTC.

This rearrangement joins TRBV6-6 to TRBJ1-2; 7 nucleotides align to TRBD1. V was clipped by 2 bases and J by 6 bases; unmatched bases: 0. This CDR3 has 12 amino acids. CDR1 MNHNY and CDR2 SVGAGI come from the germline V gene (reference sequence). The CDR3 loop reads CASSYQGDGYTF. As DNA, the CDR3 is TGTGCCAGCAGTTACCAGGGGGATGGCTACACCTTC.